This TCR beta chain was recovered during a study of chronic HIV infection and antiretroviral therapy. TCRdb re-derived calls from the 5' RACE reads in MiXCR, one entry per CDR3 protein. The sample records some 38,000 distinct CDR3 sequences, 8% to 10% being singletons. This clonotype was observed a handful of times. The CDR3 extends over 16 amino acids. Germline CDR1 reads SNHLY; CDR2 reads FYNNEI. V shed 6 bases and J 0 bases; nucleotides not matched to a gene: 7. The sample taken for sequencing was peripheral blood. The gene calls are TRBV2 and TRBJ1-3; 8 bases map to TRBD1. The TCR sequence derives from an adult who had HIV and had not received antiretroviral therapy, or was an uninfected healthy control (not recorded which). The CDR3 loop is CASSPGQASSGNTIYF. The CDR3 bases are TGTGCCAGCAGCCCGGGACAGGCATCCTCTGGAAACACCATATATTTT.